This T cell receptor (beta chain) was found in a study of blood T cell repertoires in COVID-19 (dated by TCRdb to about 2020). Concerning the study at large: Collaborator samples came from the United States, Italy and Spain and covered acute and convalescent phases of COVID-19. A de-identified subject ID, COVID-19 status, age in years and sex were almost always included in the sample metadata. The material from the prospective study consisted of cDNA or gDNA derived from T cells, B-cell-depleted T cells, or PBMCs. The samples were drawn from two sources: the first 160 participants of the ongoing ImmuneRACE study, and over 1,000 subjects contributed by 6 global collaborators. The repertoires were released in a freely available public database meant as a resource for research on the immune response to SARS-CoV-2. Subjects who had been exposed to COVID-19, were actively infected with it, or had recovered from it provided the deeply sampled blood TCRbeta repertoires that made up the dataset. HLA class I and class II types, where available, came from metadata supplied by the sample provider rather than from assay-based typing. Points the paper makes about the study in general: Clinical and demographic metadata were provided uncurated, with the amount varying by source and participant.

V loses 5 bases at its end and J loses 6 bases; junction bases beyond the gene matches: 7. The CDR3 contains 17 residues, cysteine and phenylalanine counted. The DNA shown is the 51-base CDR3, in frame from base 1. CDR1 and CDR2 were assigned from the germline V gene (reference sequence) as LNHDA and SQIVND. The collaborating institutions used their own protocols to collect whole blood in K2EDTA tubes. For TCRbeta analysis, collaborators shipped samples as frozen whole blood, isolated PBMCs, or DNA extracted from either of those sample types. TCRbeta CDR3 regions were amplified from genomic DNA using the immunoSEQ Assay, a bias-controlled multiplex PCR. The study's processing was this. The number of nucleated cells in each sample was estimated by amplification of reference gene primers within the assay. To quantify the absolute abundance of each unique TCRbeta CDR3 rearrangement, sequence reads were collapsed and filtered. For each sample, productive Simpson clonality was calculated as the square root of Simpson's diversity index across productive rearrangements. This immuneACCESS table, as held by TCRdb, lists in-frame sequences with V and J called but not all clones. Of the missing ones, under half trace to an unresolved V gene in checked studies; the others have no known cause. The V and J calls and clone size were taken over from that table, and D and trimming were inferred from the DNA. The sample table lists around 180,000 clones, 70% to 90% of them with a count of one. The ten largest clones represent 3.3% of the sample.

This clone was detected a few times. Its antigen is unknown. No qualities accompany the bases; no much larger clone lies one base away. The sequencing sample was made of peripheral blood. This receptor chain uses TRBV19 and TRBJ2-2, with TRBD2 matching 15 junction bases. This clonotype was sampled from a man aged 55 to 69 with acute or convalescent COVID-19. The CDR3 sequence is CASSLPGLAGGAGELFF. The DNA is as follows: TGTGCCAGTAGTCTCCCGGGACTAGCGGGAGGAGCCGGGGAGCTGTTTTTT.